This T cell receptor (beta chain) was identified in a study of blood T cell repertoires in COVID-19. For the study at large: Samples representing acute and convalescent COVID-19 were sourced from the United States, Italy and Spain.

The trim removed 0 bases at V and 9 bases at J, leaving 12 bases unmatched. There are 17 residues in the CDR3. Germline V gene data show CDR1 as SGHNT and CDR2 as YYREEE (reference sequence). In the authors' workflow: Using reference gene primer amplification, nucleated cell counts were estimated. Method: immunoSEQ multiplex PCR; TCRdb's copy keeps in-frame clones and lacks some. V, J and clone size are taken as reported in that table, and D and trimming were inferred from the DNA itself. This table holds some 230,000 clones, approximately 83% found once. The material sequenced was peripheral blood. V gene TRBV5-4 combines with J gene TRBJ1-6; 7 positions agree with TRBD1. The clonotype was recovered from a woman between 50 and 59 years old with acute or convalescent COVID-19. The CDR3 DNA reads as TGTGCCAGCAGCTTGGGAGTTTCGGGACAGAGGAGTTCACCCCTCCACTTT. Protein product: CASSLGVSGQRSSPLHF.